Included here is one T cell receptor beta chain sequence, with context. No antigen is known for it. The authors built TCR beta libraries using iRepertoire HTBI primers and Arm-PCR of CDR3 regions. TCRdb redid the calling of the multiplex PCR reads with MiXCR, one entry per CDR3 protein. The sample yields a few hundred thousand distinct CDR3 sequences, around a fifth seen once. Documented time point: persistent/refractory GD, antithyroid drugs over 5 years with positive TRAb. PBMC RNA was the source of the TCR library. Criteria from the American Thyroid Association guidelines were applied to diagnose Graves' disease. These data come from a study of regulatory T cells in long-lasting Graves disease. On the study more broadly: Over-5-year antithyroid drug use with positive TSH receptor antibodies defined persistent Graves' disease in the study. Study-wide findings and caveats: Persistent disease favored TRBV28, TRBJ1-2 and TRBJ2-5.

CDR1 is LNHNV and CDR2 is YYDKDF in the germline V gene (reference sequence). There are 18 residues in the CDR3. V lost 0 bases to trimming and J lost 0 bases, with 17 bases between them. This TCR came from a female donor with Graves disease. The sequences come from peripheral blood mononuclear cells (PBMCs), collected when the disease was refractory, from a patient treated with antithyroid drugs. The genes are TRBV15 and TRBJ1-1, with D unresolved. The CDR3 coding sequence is TGTGCCACCAGCAGAGATAATATGCCGGAGGGAGTGAACACTGAAGCTTTCTTT. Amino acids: CATSRDNMPEGVNTEAFF.